Below, 16 T cell receptor beta chains from the same sample are listed, as sequenced in a study of Ad26.COV2.S vaccination and SARS-CoV-2 variants. Using immunoSEQ multiplex PCR, the repertoire was profiled, and TCRdb retains in-frame clones only, with some absent. The sample consists of about 390,000 clones, about 88% of them appearing once. Treatment meaning: roughly 19 received Ad26.COV2.S at low or high dose, single or two shots; about 5 received placebo; per-sample allocation not given. The samples date from day 63 after the first vaccine or placebo injection. The input for sequencing was peripheral blood, taken in a trial of Ad26.COV2.S vaccine versus placebo. The receptor source for this set is a person between 18 and 65 years old who received the Ad26.COV2.S COVID-19 vaccine or a placebo.

This rearrangement joins TRBV4-1 to TRBJ2-1; 9 bases are shared with TRBD2. The germline V gene encodes CDR1 MGHRA and CDR2 YSYEKL. The CDR3 is 21 residues long. The trim removed 4 bases at V and 4 bases at J, leaving 23 bases unmatched. In DNA form, the CDR3 reads TGCGCCAGCAGCCCGGGTACGGCAGGCCGGATGGCGGGGGGGCCGTACAATGAGCAGTTCTTC. Encoded protein: CASSPGTAGRMAGGPYNEQFF.

The genes are TRBV5-1 and TRBJ1-2; D is possibly TRBD1 (5 bases). V was shortened by 0 bases and J by 2 bases, with 14 bases between the two germline ends. The CDR3 length is 16 residues. CDR1 is SGHRS and CDR2 is YFSETQ in the germline V gene. CDR3 in DNA: TGCGCCAGCAGCTTGGGCGACAGAGTGTTCAACTATGGCTACACCTTC. Translating gives CASSLGDRVFNYGYTF.

The CDR3 DNA follows: TGTGCCATCAGCCGCGATCCCCAGGCGGAGACCCAGTACTTC. Its protein is CAISRDPQAETQYF. The chain combines TRBV10-3 with TRBJ2-5, with no clear D. Per germline, CDR1 ENHRY and CDR2 SYGVKD. The V gene lost 6 bases and the J gene lost 5 bases, with 16 bases spanning the gap. CDR3 length: 14 amino acids.

This chain connects TRBV5-1 to TRBJ1-1; 8 bases align to TRBD1. CDR3 length: 15 amino acids. Trimming at V came to 3 bases and at J to 4 bases, leaving 8 bases not matched to a gene. Per the germline V gene, CDR1 is SGHRS and CDR2 is YFSETQ. CDR3 bases: TGCGCCAGCAGCTCAGGGGGCGGAAGTCGCACTGAAGCTTTCTTT. Its translation: CASSSGGGSRTEAFF.

The chain recombines TRBV5-1 with TRBJ2-7; D is perhaps TRBD1 (7 bases). The ends were cut back, 1 base at V and 0 bases at J, with 11 bases in the middle. Germline CDR1 is SGHRS and CDR2 is YFSETQ. The CDR3 totals 15 residues. The CDR3, as DNA: TGCGCCAGCAGCTTGAGACAGGGAGGCTCCTACGAGCAGTACTTC. As protein: CASSLRQGGSYEQYF. Combining the CDR3 with reference TRBV5-1 and TRBJ2-7 gives the whole variable domain KAGVTQTPRYLIKTRGQQVTLSCSPISGHRSVSWYQQTPGQGLQFLFEYFSETQRNKGNFPGRFSGRQFSNSRSEMNVSTLELGDSALYLCASSLRQGGSYEQYFGPGTRLTVT.

The table lists this clone with a few counts. The chain uses TRBV7-6 and TRBJ2-1; D is unresolved. V was pared by 0 bases and J by 7 bases, with 7 bases between. CDR3 size: 13 residues. Germline V gene data show CDR1 as SGHVS and CDR2 as FNYEAQ. CDR3: CASSLARRNEQFF. The CDR3 nucleotides are TGTGCCAGCAGCTTAGCGCGGCGAAATGAGCAGTTCTTC.

This chain connects TRBV6-5 to TRBJ2-2, with 7 bases identical to TRBD1. The CDR3 spans 14 residues. The ends lost 6 bases at V and 8 bases at J; junction bases unmatched: 9. Germline loops: CDR1 MNHEY, CDR2 SVGAGI. In nucleotides, the CDR3 is TGTGCCAGCAGACCTGGACAGGTTTTTGGGGAGCTGTTTTTT. As protein: CASRPGQVFGELFF.

The chain employs TRBV6-1 and TRBJ2-4, with D hard to call. Germline lookup yields CDR1 MNHNS and CDR2 SASEGT. CDR3 length: 15 amino acids. Trimming stripped 1 base from V and 8 bases from J, with 15 bases between. The DNA for the CDR3 is TGTGCCAGCAGTGAAGATGGTTTGTGGTTGGACATTCAGTACTTC. Amino acids: CASSEDGLWLDIQYF.

This clone was seen a single time. The rearrangement uses TRBV5-1 and TRBJ2-1; 12 bases align to TRBD2. CDR1 SGHRS and CDR2 YFSETQ come from the germline V gene. The CDR3 runs 14 residues. J gave up 9 bases and V 2 bases, and 3 bases lay outside the gene matches. CDR3 region: CASSFGLAGPEQFF. For the CDR3, the DNA is TGCGCCAGCAGCTTCGGACTAGCGGGGCCTGAGCAGTTCTTC.

This clone was picked up one time. This chain joins TRBV20-1 and TRBJ1-6, with 7 bases lining up with TRBD1. The length of the CDR3 is 15 residues. The V gene end was trimmed by 3 bases and the J gene end by 1 base; junction bases not matched to a gene: 3. Germline V lookup: CDR1 DFQATT, CDR2 SNEGSKA (reference sequence). In nucleotides, the CDR3 is TGCAGTGCTAGTGAGGGGGCTTCCTATAATTCACCCCTCCACTTT. It is translated as CSASEGASYNSPLHF.

The chain employs TRBV4-1 and TRBJ2-3; 10 nucleotides align to TRBD2. This CDR3 is built from 20 residues. CDR1 and CDR2 (germline): MGHRA, YSYEKL. The ends lost 1 base at V and 0 bases at J; junction bases unmatched: 13. The CDR3 spells CASSQASGGRPRFSTDTQYF. The CDR3 nucleotides read TGCGCCAGCAGCCAAGCTAGCGGGGGCCGACCCCGATTTAGCACAGATACGCAGTATTTT.

This clone has only one observation. The V gene is TRBV3-1 (or the pseudogene TRBV3-2), the J gene TRBJ2-3; 8 bases map to TRBD2. J gave up 0 bases and V 3 bases, and 11 bases lay outside the gene matches. This CDR3 has 18 residues. CDR1 and CDR2 from the germline V gene are LGHDT and YNNKEL (reference sequence). The CDR3, as DNA: TGTGCCAGCAGCCACCCTCGGCGGGGGGCCTTTAGCACAGATACGCAGTATTTT. This gives the protein CASSHPRRGAFSTDTQYF.

Only a few counts were recorded for this clone. The chain has TRBV6-5 and TRBJ1-3; D gene unclear. In germline, CDR1 is MNHEY, CDR2 SVGAGI. V gave up 2 bases and J gave up 3 bases, with 8 bases separating them. This CDR3 is built from 14 residues. The CDR3 region is CASSYDSNGNTIYF. As DNA, the CDR3 is TGTGCCAGCAGTTACGACTCGAATGGAAACACCATATATTTT.

The CDR3 DNA follows: TGTGCCGATACCCAGGTGGGCACTGAAGCTTTCTTT. It codes for CADTQVGTEAFF. The V call is TRBV2, the J call TRBJ1-1; D is undetermined. Trimming cost V 11 bases and J 4 bases, with 14 bases left between them. CDR3 length: 12 amino acids. Germline V gives CDR1 SNHLY, CDR2 FYNNEI.

This rearrangement joins TRBV18 to TRBJ1-4; 8 bases align to TRBD1. This CDR3 spans 15 amino acids. Germline values: CDR1 KGHSH, CDR2 LQKENI. Unmatched junction bases numbered 10, after V lost 5 bases and J lost 8 bases. The CDR3 region is CASSASGGQREKLFF. CDR3 sequence (DNA): TGTGCCAGCTCAGCATCAGGGGGCCAACGCGAAAAACTGTTTTTT.

This rearrangement joins TRBV6-2 or TRBV6-3 to TRBJ2-3, with TRBD2 as a possible D gene (6 bases). CDR1 and CDR2 from the germline V gene are MNHEY and SVGEGT. The V and J ends lost 5 bases and 4 bases respectively, with 16 bases between them. There are 15 residues in the CDR3. In DNA form, the CDR3 reads TGTGCCAGCAGTCAAAGGTGGGGGGTCGCAGATACGCAGTATTTT. Translating gives CASSQRWGVADTQYF.